This TCR beta chain was captured in a study of low-dose radiotherapy and immunotherapy resistance in tumors. On the study more broadly: Participants in Cohort 2 were given 1 Gy per fraction every two weeks, for 13 Gy over 26 weeks.

V was shortened by 9 bases and J by 1 base, with 15 bases between the two germline ends. This CDR3 is built from 14 residues. The germline CDR1 and CDR2 sequences are SEHNR and FQNEAQ (reference sequence). TRAV- and TRBV-specific primers primed first-strand cDNA, covering alpha and beta chains. The authors amplified TCRs for about 20 PCR cycles with a constant-region primer and a V-primer adapter. TCRdb recomputed calls from the reads with MiXCR, one row per CDR3 protein. The repertoire has around 11,000 distinct CDR3 sequences, approximately 60% of them found once; the top ten carry 12%. The V gene is TRBV7-9, the J gene TRBJ1-1, with D possibly matching TRBD1 (6 bases). The receptor's source is a human donor with advanced metastatic prostate, ovarian, gallbladder or colorectal cancer (not recorded which). This table probably holds off-target reads from a library built for another chain. CDR3 region: CASRRTEPNTEAFF. In DNA, the CDR3 is TGTGCCAGTCGACGGACAGAGCCGAACACTGAAGCTTTCTTT.